The 14 T cell receptor beta chains presented below share a single source sample, sequenced in a study of TIL therapy for anti-PD-1-resistant metastatic lung cancer. The immunoSEQ assay was v3. The table came from immunoSEQ multiplex PCR; TCRdb's copy has only in-frame clones and leaves some out. The sample lists about 46,000 clones; 80% to 90% were seen once. Time point: pre-treatment sample, taken before nivolumab and TIL therapy. The source was blood, collected at baseline. Receptors were obtained from a person between 25 and 79 years old with non-small cell lung cancer.

CDR3 sequence: CASSMGTGGVDQPQHF. For the CDR3, the DNA is TGTGCCAGTAGTATGGGGACAGGGGGCGTGGATCAGCCCCAGCATTTT. The gene calls are TRBV19 and TRBJ1-5, with 12 bases lining up with TRBD1. V shed 3 bases, J shed 5 bases, and the junction held 5 bases outside the gene matches. Germline CDR1 reads LNHDA; CDR2 reads SQIVND (reference sequence). The length of the CDR3 is 16 residues.

The V call is TRBV28, the J call TRBJ2-7; a possible D gene is TRBD1 (5 bases). There are 14 residues in the CDR3. V was pared by 3 bases and J by 5 bases, with 14 bases between. Germline CDR1 reads MDHEN; CDR2 reads SYDVKM. CDR3 in DNA: TGTGCCAGCAGTTTCCAAACCCTGGGGCACGAGCAGTACTTC. Protein sequence: CASSFQTLGHEQYF.

In its sample, this clone was seen once. The chain is built from TRBV21-1 and TRBJ2-1. TRBV21-1 is assigned pseudogene status. The CDR3 consists of 11 residues. This CDR3 is CASSSHNEQFF. CDR3 DNA: TGTGCCAGCAGCAGTCACAATGAGCAGTTCTTC.

This chain links TRBV15 with TRBJ2-2, with 13 bases that match TRBD2. The CDR3 extends over 19 amino acids. Germline trimming cut 3 bases from V and 3 bases from J; bases unmatched to any gene: 10. Germline CDR1 and CDR2: LNHNV and YYDKDF (reference sequence). CDR3: CATSRAGTSGIRHTGELFF. Here the CDR3 DNA reads TGTGCCACCAGCAGGGCCGGGACTAGCGGGATCAGGCACACCGGGGAGCTGTTTTTT. Filled out from reference TRBV15 and TRBJ2-2, the complete variable domain reads DAMVIQNPRYQVTQFGKPVTLSCSQTLNHNVMYWYQQKSSQAPKLLFHYYDKDFNNEADTPDNFQSRRPNTSFCFLDIRSPGLGDTAMYLCATSRAGTSGIRHTGELFFGEGSRLTVL.

The rearrangement links TRBV6-5 to TRBJ2-7, with a possible D match to TRBD1 (6 bases). Trimming left V 2 bases short and J 3 bases short, with 8 bases between. The germline V gene has CDR1 MNHEY and CDR2 SVGAGI. The CDR3 is 13 residues long. The CDR3 bases are TGTGCCAGCAGTTACGGACAGTACTACGAGCAGTACTTC. It codes for CASSYGQYYEQYF.

This clone was picked up a small number of times. The genes are TRBV4-3 and TRBJ2-1; 10 bases map to TRBD2. Germline values: CDR1 LGHNA, CDR2 YSLEER. This CDR3 region has 14 residues. The V gene end was trimmed by 3 bases and the J gene end by 6 bases; junction bases not matched to a gene: 2. The CDR3 DNA sequence: TGCGCCAGCAGCCACGCTAGCGGGAGCAATGAGCAGTTCTTC. Residues: CASSHASGSNEQFF.

The rearrangement joins TRBV5-6 to TRBJ1-6, with D perhaps matching TRBD1 (5 bases). There are 13 residues in the CDR3. V shed 4 bases and J shed 9 bases, with 11 bases lying between them. CDR1 is SGHDT and CDR2 is YYEEEE in the germline V gene. The CDR3: CASSLQAGSPLHF. The CDR3, as DNA: TGTGCCAGCAGCCTACAGGCCGGTTCACCCCTCCACTTT.

The V call is TRBV28, the J call TRBJ2-1, with 13 bases identical to TRBD2. The CDR3 has 20 residues. Trimming at V came to 3 bases and at J to 0 bases, leaving 11 bases not matched to a gene. Per the germline V gene, CDR1 is MDHEN and CDR2 is SYDVKM. CDR3 sequence reads: CASSFRPGLAGQYSYNEQFF. Here the CDR3 DNA reads TGTGCCAGCAGTTTCCGCCCGGGACTAGCGGGACAGTACTCCTACAATGAGCAGTTCTTC.

The V call is TRBV2, the J call TRBJ1-3; D remains ambiguous. Germline V CDR1 and CDR2: SNHLY, FYNNEI. The CDR3 sequence is 18 residues long. The ends were cut back, 6 bases at V and 4 bases at J, with 25 bases in the middle. The CDR3 bases are TGTGCCAGCAGCCCCCTCGGCAACTGGGAGCCCCCCGGAAACACCATATATTTT. It specifies CASSPLGNWEPPGNTIYF.

The CDR3 here is CASSILPSGSYNEQFF. The CDR3 DNA reads TGTGCCAGTAGTATCTTGCCTAGCGGATCCTACAATGAGCAGTTCTTC. The J gene is TRBJ2-1, the V gene TRBV19, with 7 positions matching TRBD2. V shed 3 bases and J 1 base; nucleotides not matched to a gene: 6. The CDR3 is 16 residues long. Germline lookup yields CDR1 LNHDA and CDR2 SQIVND (reference sequence). The variable domain in full, completed from reference TRBV19 and TRBJ2-1, reads DGGITQSPKYLFRKEGQNVTLSCEQNLNHDAMYWYRQDPGQGLRLIYYSQIVNDFQKGDIAEGYSVSREKKESFPLTVTSAQKNPTAFYLCASSILPSGSYNEQFFGPGTRLTVL.

This clone was seen a handful of times. The chain combines TRBV9 with TRBJ1-4; D might be TRBD1 (5 bases). Looked up from germline, CDR1 is SGDLS and CDR2 is YYNGEE. There are 17 residues in the CDR3. V was trimmed by 0 bases and J by 3 bases, leaving 15 bases between them. The DNA of the CDR3 is TGTGCCAGCAGCGTAGGACAGTCCGGGGGAGCTAATGAAAAACTGTTTTTT. Amino acids: CASSVGQSGGANEKLFF.

V and J are TRBV6-2 or TRBV6-3 and TRBJ2-2; 7 bases align to TRBD2. CDR3 length: 16 residues. J gave up 0 bases and V 7 bases, and 8 bases lay outside the gene matches. The germline V gene has CDR1 MNHEY and CDR2 SVGEGT. CDR3: CASIPGGNSNTGELFF. As DNA, the CDR3 is TGTGCCAGCATCCCCGGGGGGAATTCGAACACCGGGGAGCTGTTTTTT.

This chain links TRBV10-3 with TRBJ2-1; TRBD2 aligns across 14 bases. The ends lost 7 bases at V and 2 bases at J; junction bases unmatched: 19. CDR1 is ENHRY and CDR2 is SYGVKD in the germline V gene. There are 21 residues in the CDR3. CDR3 sequence: CAIKRAATSGGATTAYNEQFF. The DNA for the CDR3 is TGTGCCATCAAGAGGGCTGCGACTAGCGGGGGGGCCACCACTGCCTACAATGAGCAGTTCTTC.

The V gene is TRBV10-2, the J gene TRBJ1-2, with 8 nucleotides matching TRBD1. V lost 2 bases to trimming and J lost 2 bases; unmatched junction nucleotides: 4. The CDR3 length is 15 residues. Germline V CDR1 and CDR2: WSHSY, SAAADI. The CDR3 spells CASSELTGANYGYTF. The CDR3 DNA is TGCGCCAGCAGTGAGCTGACAGGGGCGAACTATGGCTACACCTTC.